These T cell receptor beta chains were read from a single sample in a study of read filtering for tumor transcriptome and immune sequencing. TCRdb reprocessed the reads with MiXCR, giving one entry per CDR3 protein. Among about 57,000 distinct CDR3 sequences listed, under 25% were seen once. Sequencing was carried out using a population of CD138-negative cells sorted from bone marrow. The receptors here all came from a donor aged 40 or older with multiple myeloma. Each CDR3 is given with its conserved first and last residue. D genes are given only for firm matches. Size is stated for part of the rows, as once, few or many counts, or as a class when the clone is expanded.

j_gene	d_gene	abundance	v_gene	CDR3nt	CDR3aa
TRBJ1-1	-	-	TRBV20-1	TGCAGTGCTAGTAAGTCGGGAAGAAGCACTGAAGCTTTCTTT	CSASKSGRSTEAFF
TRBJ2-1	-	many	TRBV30	TGTGCCTGGAGTATAGGGCAGGGTGTTGAGCAGTTCTTC	CAWSIGQGVEQFF
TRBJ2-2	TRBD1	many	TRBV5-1	TGCGCCAGCAGCTTGGGACAGGGAAACACCGGGGAGCTGTTTTTT	CASSLGQGNTGELFF
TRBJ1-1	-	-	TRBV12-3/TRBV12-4	TGTGCTAGTGGTCGGGGGAACCAGAACACTGAAGCTTTCTTT	CASGRGNQNTEAFF
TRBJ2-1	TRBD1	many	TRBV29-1	TGCAGCGTTCGGGAAACGACAGGGTACAATGAGCAGTTCTTC	CSVRETTGYNEQFF
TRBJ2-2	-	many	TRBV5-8	TGTGCCAGCAGCTTACGACAGAACACCGGGGAGCTGTTTTTT	CASSLRQNTGELFF
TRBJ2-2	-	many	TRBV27	TGTGCCAGTAGTCCCGGTTTGGGGACCGGGGAGCTGTTTTTT	CASSPGLGTGELFF
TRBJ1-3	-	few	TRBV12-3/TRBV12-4	TGTGCCAGCGGCCTCGGGGGAAACACCATATATTTT	CASGLGGNTIYF
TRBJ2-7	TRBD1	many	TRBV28	TGTGCCAGCAGTTTGGACCCGGGACAGGGTTTGTACGAGCAGTACTTC	CASSLDPGQGLYEQYF
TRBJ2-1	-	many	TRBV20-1	TGCAGTGCTATCTCGCCGGGGACCCTCCCAGGCAATGAGCAGTTCTTC	CSAISPGTLPGNEQFF
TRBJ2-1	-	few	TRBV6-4	TGTGCCAGCAGCGTACAGGGGGGGAGAGATGAGCAGTTCTTC	CASSVQGGRDEQFF
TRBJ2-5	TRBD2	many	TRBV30	TGTGCCTGGAGTTTATTCGCGGGAGTCGAGACCCAGTATTTC	CAWSLFAGVETQYF
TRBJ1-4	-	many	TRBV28	TGTGCCAGCAGTTCTGCAGGGCAAAGTGATGAAAAACTGTTTTTT	CASSSAGQSDEKLFF
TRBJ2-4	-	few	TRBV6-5	TGTGCCAGCAGTTACACCCGGGCCCGAGGAGCCAAAAACATTCAGTACTTC	CASSYTRARGAKNIQYF
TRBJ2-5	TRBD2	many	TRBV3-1	TGTGCCAGCAGCCAAGGGATGCTGACTAGCGGGCCCCAAGAGACCCAGTACTTC	CASSQGMLTSGPQETQYF
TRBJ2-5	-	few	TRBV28	TGTGCCAGCAACCTAGCCGGCTCCCAAGAGACCCAGTACTTC	CASNLAGSQETQYF
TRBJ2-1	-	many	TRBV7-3	TGTGCCAGCAGCCTGGACCCCCACAGCTCCTACAATGAGCAGTTCTTC	CASSLDPHSSYNEQFF
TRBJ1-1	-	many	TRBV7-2	TGTGCCAGCAGCCTTCCTTACGGGACCGCGAACACTGAAGCTTTCTTT	CASSLPYGTANTEAFF
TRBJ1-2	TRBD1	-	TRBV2	TGTGCCAGCAGTGGAGCCGGGACAGGGAATAGAGGTGGCTACACCTTC	CASSGAGTGNRGGYTF
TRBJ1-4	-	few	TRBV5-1	TGCGCCAGCAGCTTTTTCGGAGAAGCGGGTGAAAAACTGTTTTTT	CASSFFGEAGEKLFF
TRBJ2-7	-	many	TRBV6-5	TGTGCCAGCAGTCAGAGGGGCCCCTACGAGCAGTACTTC	CASSQRGPYEQYF
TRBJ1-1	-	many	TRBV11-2	TGTGCCAGCAGCTTGAACATGGCGAACACTGAAGCTTTCTTT	CASSLNMANTEAFF
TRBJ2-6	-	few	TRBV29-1	TGCAGCGCTGCAGGTTCCTCTGGGGCCAACGTCCTGACTTTC	CSAAGSSGANVLTF
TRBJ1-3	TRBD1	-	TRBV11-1	TGTGCCAGCAGCCCGGACAGGATTGGAAACACCATATATTTT	CASSPDRIGNTIYF
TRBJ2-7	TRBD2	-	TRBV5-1	TGCGCCAGCAGCCAATCTAGCGGGAGTTGGTACGAGCAGTACTTC	CASSQSSGSWYEQYF
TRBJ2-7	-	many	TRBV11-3	TGTGCCAGCAGCCCACGAAACAGGGAACCCTACGAGCAGTACTTC	CASSPRNREPYEQYF
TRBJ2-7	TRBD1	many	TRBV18	TGTGCCAGCTCAACGCGGGACAGGGGGGTCGACGAGCAGTACTTC	CASSTRDRGVDEQYF
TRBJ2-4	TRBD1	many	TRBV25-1	TGTGCCAGCAGTGCCCCGACAGGGGGCCCTTCCAAAAACATTCAGTACTTC	CASSAPTGGPSKNIQYF
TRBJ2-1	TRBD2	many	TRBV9	TGTGCCAGCAGCGTTTTACCGGGACTAGCGGACAATGAGCAGTTCTTC	CASSVLPGLADNEQFF
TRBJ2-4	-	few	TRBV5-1	TGCGCCAGCAGCTTGGCAGGTCCAAACATTCTGTACTTC	CASSLAGPNILYF
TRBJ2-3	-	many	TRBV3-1	TGTGCCAGCAGCCAAGACACAGATACGCAGTATTTT	CASSQDTDTQYF
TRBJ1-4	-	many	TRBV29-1	TGCAGCGCCGTTGATGAAAAACTGTTTTTT	CSAVDEKLFF
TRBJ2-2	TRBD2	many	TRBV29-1	TGCAGCGTTGTGCGGGGGGTTGGCACCGGGGAGCTGTTTTTT	CSVVRGVGTGELFF
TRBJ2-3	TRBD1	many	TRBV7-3	TGTGCCAGCAGTCCGACAGGGAGAGCAGATACGCAGTATTTT	CASSPTGRADTQYF
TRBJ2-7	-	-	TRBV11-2	TGTGCCAGCAGTCGAATGGGACAACTGGGGGACGAGCAGTACTTC	CASSRMGQLGDEQYF
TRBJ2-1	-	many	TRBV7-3	TGTGCCAGCAGCTTAGACGCGAGCTCCTACAATGAGCAGTTCTTC	CASSLDASSYNEQFF
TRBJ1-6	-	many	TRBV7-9	TGTGCCAGCAGCTCTGGGGCCTATAATTCACCCCTCCACTTT	CASSSGAYNSPLHF
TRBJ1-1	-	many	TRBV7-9	TGTGCCAGCAGCTTAAGCGCCGGTGAAGCTTTCTTT	CASSLSAGEAFF
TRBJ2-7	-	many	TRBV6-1	TGTGCCAGCAGTGAAGCGCGGGAAGGAAGATACGAGCAGTACTTC	CASSEAREGRYEQYF
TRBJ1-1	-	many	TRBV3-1	TGTGCCAGCAGCTGGGGAGGGAGCACTGAAGCTTTCTTT	CASSWGGSTEAFF
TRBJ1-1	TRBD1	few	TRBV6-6	TGTGCCAGCAGTCCCAAAATCGGACAGGGGGGCACTGAAGCTTTCTTT	CASSPKIGQGGTEAFF
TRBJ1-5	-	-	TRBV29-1	TGCAGCGTGTCCGGTTCTAGCAATCAGCCCCAGCATTTT	CSVSGSSNQPQHF
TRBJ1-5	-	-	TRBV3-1	TGTGCCAGCAGCCAAGGCACAGGGAACAATCAGCCCCAGCATTTT	CASSQGTGNNQPQHF
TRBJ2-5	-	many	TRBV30	TGTGCCTGGAGTTCCATACGGACAGCGAGGACCCAGTACTTC	CAWSSIRTARTQYF
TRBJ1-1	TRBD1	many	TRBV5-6	TGTGCCAGCAGCGAAGGGACAGGAAGGAACACTGAAGCTTTCTTT	CASSEGTGRNTEAFF
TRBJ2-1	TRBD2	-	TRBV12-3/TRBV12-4	TGTGCCAGCAGTTTGACACTAGCGGGAGGAAATGAGCAGTTCTTC	CASSLTLAGGNEQFF
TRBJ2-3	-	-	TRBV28	TGTGCCAGCAGTTTGGAAGGGGGGCGGGCCGCAGATACGCAGTATTTT	CASSLEGGRAADTQYF
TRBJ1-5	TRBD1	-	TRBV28	TGTGCCAGCAGCTCAGACAGGGGGCTGGGGCAGCCCCGGCATTTT	CASSSDRGLGQPRHF
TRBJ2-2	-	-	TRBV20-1	TGCAGTGCTAGTCAGGGAACGAACACCGGGGAGCTGTTTTTT	CSASQGTNTGELFF
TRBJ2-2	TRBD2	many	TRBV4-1	TGCGCCAGCAACCCGGGGGAGGGAAGGACCGGGGAGCTGTTTTTT	CASNPGEGRTGELFF
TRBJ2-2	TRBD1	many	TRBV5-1	TGCGCCAGCAGGGGACAGGGAGAGTACGGGGAGCTGTTTTTT	CASRGQGEYGELFF
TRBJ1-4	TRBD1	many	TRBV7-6	TGTGCCAGCAGGGACAGGGTGGCGGATGAAAAACTGTTTTTT	CASRDRVADEKLFF
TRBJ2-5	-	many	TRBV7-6	TGTGCCAGCAGCTTAGTTCCTTCAAGAGAAGAGACCCAGTACTTC	CASSLVPSREETQYF
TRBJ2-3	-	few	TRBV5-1	TGCGCCAGCAGCCTAGGACGGATGGTTCCAGATACGCAGTATTTT	CASSLGRMVPDTQYF
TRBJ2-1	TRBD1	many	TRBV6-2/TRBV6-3	TGTGCCAGCAGTTTCAGCCGGGACAGATACAATGAGCAGTTCTTC	CASSFSRDRYNEQFF
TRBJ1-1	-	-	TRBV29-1	TGCAGCGTTGGAAGCCCAGAAAACACCGAAGCTTTCTTT	CSVGSPENTEAFF
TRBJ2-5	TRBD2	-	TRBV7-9	TGTGCCAGCAGTCCCCGGTTAGCGGGATGGGCTTTGTATGAGACCCAGTACTTC	CASSPRLAGWALYETQYF
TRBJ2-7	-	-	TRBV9	TGTGCCAGCAGCGTTCAACAGGGTCCCTGGTACGAGCAGTACTTC	CASSVQQGPWYEQYF
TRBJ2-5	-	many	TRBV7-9	TGTGCCAGCAGCTTTGGAGGGATCGGTCAAGAGACCCAGTACTTC	CASSFGGIGQETQYF
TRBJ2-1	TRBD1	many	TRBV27	TGTGCCAGCAGTTCGCCCACAGGGGGCGGGAATGAGCAGTTCTTC	CASSSPTGGGNEQFF